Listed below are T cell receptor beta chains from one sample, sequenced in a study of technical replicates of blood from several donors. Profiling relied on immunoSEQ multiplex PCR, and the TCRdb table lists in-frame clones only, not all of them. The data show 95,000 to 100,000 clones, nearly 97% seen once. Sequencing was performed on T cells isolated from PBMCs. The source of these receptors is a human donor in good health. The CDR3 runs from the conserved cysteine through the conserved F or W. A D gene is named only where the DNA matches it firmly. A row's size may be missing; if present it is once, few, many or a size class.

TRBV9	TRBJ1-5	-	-	TGTGCCAGCAGCGCACAGGGAAACAGCAATCAGCCCCAGCATTTT	CASSAQGNSNQPQHF
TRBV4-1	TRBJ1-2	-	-	TGCGCCAGCAGCCAAGATTCTCCGTTCCTTCCTTTTCCTGGCTACACCTTC	CASSQDSPFLPFPGYTF
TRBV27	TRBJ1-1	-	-	TGTGCCAGCAGTAAAGGGAGGACTGAAGCTTTCTTT	CASSKGRTEAFF
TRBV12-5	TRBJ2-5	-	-	TGTGCTAGTGGTCCTCCTAGGGGTGGTCGGCCTCAAGAGACCCAGTACTTC	CASGPPRGGRPQETQYF
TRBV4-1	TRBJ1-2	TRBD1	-	TGCGCCAGCAGCCGGGGGGGCCCCGGGACAGGGGTTGGGGATGGCTACACCTTC	CASSRGGPGTGVGDGYTF
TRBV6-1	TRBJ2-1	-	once	TGTGCCAGCAGTGGAACTAGGTTCAATGAGCAGTTCTTC	CASSGTRFNEQFF
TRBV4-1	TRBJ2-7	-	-	TGCGCCAGCAGCCAAGCGCGGGAACTCTCCTACGAGCAGTACTTC	CASSQARELSYEQYF
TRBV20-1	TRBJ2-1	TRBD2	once	TGCAGTGCGAGACTAGCCTATGAGCAGTTCTTC	CSARLAYEQFF
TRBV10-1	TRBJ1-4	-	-	TGCGCCAGCAGTGACCCGGGGGAAAAACTGTTTTTT	CASSDPGEKLFF
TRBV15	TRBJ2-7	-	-	TGTGCCACCAGCAGAGAAGCGACAGGACCCTACGAGCAGTACTTC	CATSREATGPYEQYF
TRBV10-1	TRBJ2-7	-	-	TGCGCCAGCAGTGAGTCGGGGCGAACCTACGAGCAGTACTTC	CASSESGRTYEQYF
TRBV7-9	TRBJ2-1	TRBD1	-	TGTGCCAGCAGCCCTAGACAGGGGAGCTCTTACAATGAGCAGTTCTTC	CASSPRQGSSYNEQFF
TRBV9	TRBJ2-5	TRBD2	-	TGTGCCAGGCGGGGACTAGCGGTGCTGCAAGAGACCCAGTACTTC	CARRGLAVLQETQYF
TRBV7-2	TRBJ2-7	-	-	TGTGCCAGCAGCCCACCTGGGACAAACGAGCAGTACTTC	CASSPPGTNEQYF
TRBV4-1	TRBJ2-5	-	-	TGCGCCAGCAGCCAAGGGTCTGGGGGCTGGGGAGAGACCCAGTACTTC	CASSQGSGGWGETQYF
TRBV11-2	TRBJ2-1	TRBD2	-	TGTGCCAGCAGCTTAGTCCTAGCGGACCCTGAGCAGTTCTTC	CASSLVLADPEQFF
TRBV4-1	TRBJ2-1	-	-	TGCGCCAGCAGCGAGCGGACGGATGAGCAGTTCTTC	CASSERTDEQFF
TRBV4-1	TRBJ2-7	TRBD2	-	TGCGCCAGCAGCCAATTTGGGACTAGCATCTACGAGCAGTACTTC	CASSQFGTSIYEQYF
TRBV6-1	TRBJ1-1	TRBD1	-	TGTACAGGGGATATTGGGAACACTGAAGCTTTCTTT	CTGDIGNTEAFF
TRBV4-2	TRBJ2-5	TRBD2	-	TGTGCCAGCAGCCAAGGTCGCGGGGGTGTGCGCGAGACCCAGTACTTC	CASSQGRGGVRETQYF
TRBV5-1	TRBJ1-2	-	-	TGCGCCAGCAGCTTTCAGGGCAACTATGGCTACACCTTC	CASSFQGNYGYTF
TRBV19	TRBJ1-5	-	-	TGTGCCAGTAGAATCTCCCGGGGGAATCAGCCCCAGCATTTT	CASRISRGNQPQHF
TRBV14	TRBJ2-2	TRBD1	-	TGTGCCAGCAGCCAAGAAATCGGCAGGGGGCGGACCGGGGAGCTGTTTTTT	CASSQEIGRGRTGELFF
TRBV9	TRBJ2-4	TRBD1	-	TGTGCCAGCAGCTTGGGACAGGGGCAAAACATTCAGTACTTC	CASSLGQGQNIQYF
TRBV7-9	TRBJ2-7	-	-	TGTGCCAGCAGCCTCGACAGCAGCTACGAGCAGTACTTC	CASSLDSSYEQYF
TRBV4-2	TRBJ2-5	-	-	TGTGCCAGCAGCCAAACTTATGGAGAAGGGACCCAGTACTTC	CASSQTYGEGTQYF
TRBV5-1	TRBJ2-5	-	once	TGCGCCAGCAGCTTCGACGGAGACCAAGAGACCCAGTACTTC	CASSFDGDQETQYF
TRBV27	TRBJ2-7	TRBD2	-	TGTGCCAGCAGTTTTAATCAGGGAGCCCTAGCGGGAGTGGGCTACGAGCAGTACTTC	CASSFNQGALAGVGYEQYF
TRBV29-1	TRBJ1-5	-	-	TGCAGCGCCCGAATAACGGCAAACCAGGCCCAGCATTTT	CSARITANQAQHF
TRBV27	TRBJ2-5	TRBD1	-	TGTGCCAGCAGTCTCGGGACAGGGGGCCACCAAGAGACCCAGTACTTC	CASSLGTGGHQETQYF
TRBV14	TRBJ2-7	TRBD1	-	TGTGCCAGCAGCCAACTGGACAGGTTTTACGAGCAGTACTTC	CASSQLDRFYEQYF
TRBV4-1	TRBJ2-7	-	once	TGCGCCAGCAGGCAGACTGAGTACCCCTACGAGCAGTACTTC	CASRQTEYPYEQYF
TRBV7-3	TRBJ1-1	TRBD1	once	TGTGCCAGCAGTAGAGGGGGCCGGAGCACTGAAGCTTTCTTT	CASSRGGRSTEAFF
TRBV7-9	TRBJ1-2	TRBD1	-	TGTGCCAGCAGCTTTCCAGGGGGCGGCATTGGCGGCTACACCTTC	CASSFPGGGIGGYTF
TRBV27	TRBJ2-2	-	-	TGTGCCAGCAGTCCGAGCGTCGCAGCCGGGGAGCTGTTTTTT	CASSPSVAAGELFF
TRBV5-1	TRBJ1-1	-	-	TGCGCCAGCAGCATAGGACAGACGAACACTGAAGCTTTCTTT	CASSIGQTNTEAFF
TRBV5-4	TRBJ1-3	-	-	TGTGCCAGCAGCCCGGCCGGCAGCGCATCTGGAAACACCATATATTTT	CASSPAGSASGNTIYF
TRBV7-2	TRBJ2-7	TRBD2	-	TGTGCCAGCAGCTTAAAGCGGGGGAGAGGGGCCGAGCAGTACTTC	CASSLKRGRGAEQYF
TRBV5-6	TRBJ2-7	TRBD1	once	TGTGCCAGCAGCCTGGGACAGGGGAACTACGAGCAGTACTTC	CASSLGQGNYEQYF
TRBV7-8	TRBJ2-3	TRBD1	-	TGTGCCAGCAGCGCATCACAGGGGGCAGATACGCAGTATTTT	CASSASQGADTQYF
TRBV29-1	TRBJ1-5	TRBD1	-	TGCAGCGTGAAACAGGGGGTAGGCAATCAGCCCCAGCATTTT	CSVKQGVGNQPQHF
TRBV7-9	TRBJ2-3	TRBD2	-	TGTGCCAGCAGCTTTAGCGGGGTTCGCCGCACAGATACGCAGTATTTT	CASSFSGVRRTDTQYF
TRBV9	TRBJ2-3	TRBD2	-	TGTGCCAGCAGCCCGGGACTAGATTCCACAGATACGCAGTATTTT	CASSPGLDSTDTQYF
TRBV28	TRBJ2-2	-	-	TGTGCCAGCAGTGCCCCGCACCCTTGGGAGGTGACCGGGGAGCTGTTTTTT	CASSAPHPWEVTGELFF
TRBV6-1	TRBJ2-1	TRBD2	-	TGTGCCAGCAGTGTCGGACTAGCGGGGTACCTTGCACACAATGAGCAGTTCTTC	CASSVGLAGYLAHNEQFF
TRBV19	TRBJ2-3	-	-	TGTGCCAGTAGTATATCACAGGGAGGGATTTCGCAGTATTTT	CASSISQGGISQYF
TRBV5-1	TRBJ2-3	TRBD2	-	TGCGCCAGCAGCTTGAGTTTACTAGCGGGGCGAAGGGGGGATACGCAGTATTTT	CASSLSLLAGRRGDTQYF
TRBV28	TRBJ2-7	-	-	TGTGCCAGCAGTTCGCTACCTTACGAGCAGTACTTC	CASSSLPYEQYF
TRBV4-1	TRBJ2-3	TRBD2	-	TGCGCCAGCAGCCAAGCCCTAGCGGGGTCAACTAGCACAGATACGCAGTATTTT	CASSQALAGSTSTDTQYF
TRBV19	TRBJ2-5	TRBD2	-	TGTGCCAGTTACACTAGCGGGAGAAAGGGTAAAGAGACCCAGTACTTC	CASYTSGRKGKETQYF
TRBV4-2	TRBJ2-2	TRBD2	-	TGTGCCAGCAGCCCTCTCGGACTAGCGCTTAACACCGGGGAGCTGTTTTTT	CASSPLGLALNTGELFF
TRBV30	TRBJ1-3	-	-	TGTGCCTGGACAGGGGTCGGAAACACCATATATTTT	CAWTGVGNTIYF
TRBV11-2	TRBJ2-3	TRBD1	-	TGTGCCAGCAGGACACAGGGGTCGGATACGCAGTATTTT	CASRTQGSDTQYF
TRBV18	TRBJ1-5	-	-	TGTGCCAGCTCACCAGAGGGCCTCTATAGCAATCAGCCCCAGCATTTT	CASSPEGLYSNQPQHF